These T cell receptor beta chains were read from a single sample in a study of blood T cells in healthy people across ages. MiXCR, run by TCRdb on the 5' RACE reads, gives a single entry per CDR3 protein. The data show under 1,000,000 distinct CDR3 sequences, around 50% seen once. The sequenced material came from blood. These receptors were obtained from an elderly man in good health. Each CDR3 is given with its conserved first and last residue.

12 TRBJ2-5 TRBV20-1 CSASWGGETQYF
12 TRBJ2-7 TRBV5-1 CASSTRRDEQYF
15 TRBJ2-3 TRBV20-1 CSARAARGRTDTQYF
14 . TRBV12-3/TRBV12-4 CASSKGHPYYEQYF
12 . TRBV29-1 CSVETGVDIQYF
12 TRBJ1-1 TRBV20-1 CSAAQGDTEAFF
14 TRBJ2-3 TRBV12-3/TRBV12-4 CASSFASGSYTQYF
20 TRBJ2-1 TRBV20-1 CSARVPSGLAGGGHYDEQFF
15 TRBJ2-7 TRBV28 CASRKGISSSYEQYF
10 TRBJ1-1 TRBV29-1 CSVGQERAFF
13 . TRBV20-1 CRAGQDGQETQYF
14 TRBJ2-7 TRBV7-8 CASSLGKRTYEQYF
13 TRBJ2-1 TRBV12-3/TRBV12-4 CASSWGSLNEQFF
13 TRBJ2-7 TRBV6-2/TRBV6-3 CAHQDTYGDEQYF
16 TRBJ2-2 TRBV29-1 CSVEDTGTSNTGELFF
15 TRBJ2-1 TRBV20-1 CSARLTSGTGNEQFF
16 TRBJ2-3 TRBV5-8 CVSSLGGGTSTDTQYF
12 TRBJ2-6 TRBV29-1 CSVGREANVLTF
14 TRBJ2-1 TRBV20-1 CSARDWAGTNEQFF
15 TRBJ2-1 TRBV7-3 CASSLILAGTNEQFF
16 TRBJ2-3 TRBV6-2/TRBV6-3 CASTKGRTGPWDTQYF
13 TRBJ1-2 TRBV12-3/TRBV12-4 CASSPVLVGGYTF
14 TRBJ2-1 TRBV6-5 CASSYDLSGRGLVF
15 TRBJ2-4 TRBV14 CAGSLLAGAYNEQYF
12 . TRBV20-1 CSARGFVDEQYF
15 TRBJ1-4 TRBV25-1 CASSATGTQNEKLFF
12 TRBJ2-1 TRBV20-1 CSARGPRNEQFF
17 TRBJ2-3 TRBV7-3 CASSLNGPGASTDTQYF
15 TRBJ2-3 TRBV7-2 CASSPSGGLGDTQYF
14 TRBJ2-3 TRBV12-3/TRBV12-4 CASGPSGSLDTQYF
15 TRBJ2-7 TRBV5-4 CASSYGRGSYNEQYF
15 TRBJ2-1 TRBV9 CASSAGEGSYNEQFF
16 TRBJ2-1 TRBV28 CASSFGARAGDNEQFF
15 TRBJ2-3 TRBV6-1 CASSEFGGEGDTQYF
15 TRBJ1-1 TRBV7-9 CASSQGAALNTEAFF
16 TRBJ2-7 TRBV7-8 CASSLVGQGFFYEQYF